This T cell receptor (beta chain) was documented in a study of T-cell memory formation after mild COVID-19. TCRdb used MiXCR to reprocess the 5' RACE reads, holding one entry per CDR3 protein. The data hold under 300,000 distinct CDR3 sequences, with approximately 7.6% observed a single time. Concerning this clonotype: Antigen: not known.

Germline assignment: CDR1 MNHEY and CDR2 SVGEGT. CDR3 size: 16 residues. V was clipped by 4 bases and J by 9 bases; unmatched bases: 8. Study results and limitations: Clones contracting across day 15 to 85 had a balanced CD4/CD8 profile; later expanding clones leaned CD4+.

This receptor was obtained from a man aged 18 to 35 who had mild COVID-19 (a few samples of this study predate the infection). Cell type and time point are not known. Sequenced: PBMCs or a T cell subset sorted from them (not recorded which). The chain carries TRBV6-2 or TRBV6-3 and TRBJ2-1; 14 nucleotides line up with TRBD2. DNA for the CDR3: TGTGCCAGCAGTTTTTTGACTAGCGGGGGGGCCTTTGAGCAGTTCTTC. This codes for CASSFLTSGGAFEQFF.